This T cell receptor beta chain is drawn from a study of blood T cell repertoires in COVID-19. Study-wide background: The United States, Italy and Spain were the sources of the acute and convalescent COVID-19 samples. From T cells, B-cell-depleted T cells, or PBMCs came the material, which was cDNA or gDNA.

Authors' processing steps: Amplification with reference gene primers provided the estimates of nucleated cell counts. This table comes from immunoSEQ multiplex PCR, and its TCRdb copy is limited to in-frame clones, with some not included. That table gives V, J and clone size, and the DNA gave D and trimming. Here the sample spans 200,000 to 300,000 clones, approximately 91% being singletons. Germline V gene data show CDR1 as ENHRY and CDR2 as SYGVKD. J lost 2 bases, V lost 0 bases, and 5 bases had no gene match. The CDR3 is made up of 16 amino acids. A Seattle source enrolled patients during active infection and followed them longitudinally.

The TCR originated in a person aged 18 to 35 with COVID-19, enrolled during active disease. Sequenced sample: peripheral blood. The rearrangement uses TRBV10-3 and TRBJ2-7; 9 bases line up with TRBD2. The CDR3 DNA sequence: TGTGCCATCAGTGAGTCGACTAGCGGTCTCCCCTACGAGCAGTACTTC. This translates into CAISESTSGLPYEQYF.